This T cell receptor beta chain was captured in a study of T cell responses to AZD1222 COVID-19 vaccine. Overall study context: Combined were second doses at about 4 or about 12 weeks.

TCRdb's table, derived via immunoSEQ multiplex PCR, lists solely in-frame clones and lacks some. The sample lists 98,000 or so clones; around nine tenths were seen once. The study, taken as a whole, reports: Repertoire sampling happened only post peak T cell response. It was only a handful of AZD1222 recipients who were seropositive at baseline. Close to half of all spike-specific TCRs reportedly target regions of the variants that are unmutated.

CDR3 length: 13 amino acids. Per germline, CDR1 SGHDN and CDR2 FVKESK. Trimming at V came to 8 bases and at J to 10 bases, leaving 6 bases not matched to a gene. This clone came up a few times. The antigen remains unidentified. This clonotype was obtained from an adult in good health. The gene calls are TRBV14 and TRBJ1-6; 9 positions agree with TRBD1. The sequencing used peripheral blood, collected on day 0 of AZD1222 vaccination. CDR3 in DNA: TGTGCCAGCCGGGACAGGGAAGGATCACCCCTCCACTTT. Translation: CASRDREGSPLHF.